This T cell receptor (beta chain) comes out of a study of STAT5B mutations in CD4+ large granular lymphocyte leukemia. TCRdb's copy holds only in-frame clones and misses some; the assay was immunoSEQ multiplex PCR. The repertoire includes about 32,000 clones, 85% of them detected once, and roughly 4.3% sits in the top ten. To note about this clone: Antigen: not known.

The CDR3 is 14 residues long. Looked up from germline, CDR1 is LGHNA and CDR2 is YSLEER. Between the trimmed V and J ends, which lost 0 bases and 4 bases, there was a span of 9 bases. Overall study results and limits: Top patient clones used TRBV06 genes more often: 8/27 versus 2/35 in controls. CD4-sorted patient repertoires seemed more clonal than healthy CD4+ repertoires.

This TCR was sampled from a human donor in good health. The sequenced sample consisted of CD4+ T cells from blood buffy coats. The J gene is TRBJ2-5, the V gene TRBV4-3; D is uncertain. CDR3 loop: CASSQDHPRETQYF. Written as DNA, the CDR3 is TGCGCCAGCAGCCAAGATCATCCGAGAGAGACCCAGTACTTC.